This entry lists 4 T cell receptor beta chains sequenced from one sample in a study of T-cell reconstitution after alpha-beta-depleted transplantation in children. Using unique molecular identifiers, the investigators prepared the TCRbeta library. From the PCR reads, TCRdb called clonotypes with MiXCR, one entry per CDR3 protein. This sample yields hundreds of thousands of distinct CDR3 sequences, of which 9.9% are seen a single time; roughly a tenth belongs to the top ten. The specimen comprised PBMCs from the stem cell graft donor, sampled from the stem cell graft. The source is a human donor who donated a stem cell graft to a child with SCID.

In this sample, this clonotype turned up many times. CDR3 DNA sequence: TGTGCCAGCACCGCCTCCGGTGGGGATGAGAAGACCCAGTACTTC. Translating gives CASTASGGDEKTQYF. V is TRBV12-3 or TRBV12-4 and J is TRBJ2-5, with unresolved D. This CDR3 comprises 15 residues. Trimming removed 7 bases at V and 6 bases at J, with 21 bases between.

This chain connects TRBV10-3 to TRBJ1-1; D is possibly TRBD1 (5 bases). This CDR3 region has 13 residues. The V end lost 2 bases, the J end lost 3 bases, and 7 bases lay between the germline ends. Germline lookup yields CDR1 ENHRY and CDR2 SYGVKD. In DNA, the CDR3 is TGTGCCATCAGTGAGAGAGGGGACACTGAAGCTTTCTTT. Protein: CAISERGDTEAFF.

This clonotype was detected many times. The chain carries TRBV12-3 or TRBV12-4 and TRBJ2-5; D is possibly TRBD2 (5 bases). Trimming pared 6 bases from V and 3 bases from J, leaving 14 bases between. The CDR3 is 14 residues long. The CDR3 sequence is CASSPRGVEETQYF. In nucleotides, the CDR3 is TGTGCCAGCAGCCCCCGGGGAGTCGAAGAGACCCAGTACTTC.

This clonotype was seen more than once but under ten times. The V gene is TRBV11-2, the J gene TRBJ2-5; D is perhaps TRBD1 or TRBD2 (6 bases each). The germline gives CDR1 SGHAT, CDR2 FQNNGV. The V gene lost 4 bases and the J gene lost 5 bases, with 20 bases spanning the gap. The CDR3 is 16 residues long. The CDR3 is CASSSTGGIGSETQYF. DNA of the CDR3: TGTGCCAGCAGCTCTACCGGGGGCATTGGTTCGGAGACCCAGTACTTC.